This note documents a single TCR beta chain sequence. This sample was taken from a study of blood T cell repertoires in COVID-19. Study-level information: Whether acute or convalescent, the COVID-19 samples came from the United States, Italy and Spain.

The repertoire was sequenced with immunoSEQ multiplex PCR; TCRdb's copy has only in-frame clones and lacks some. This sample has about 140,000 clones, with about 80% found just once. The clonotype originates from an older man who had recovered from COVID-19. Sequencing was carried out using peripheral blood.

The CDR3 DNA is TGCGCCAGCAGCCAAGTGTGGGCCCCGACCTACAATGAGCAGTTCTTC. Encoded protein: CASSQVWAPTYNEQFF. The V gene is TRBV4-3, the J gene TRBJ2-1; D ambiguous. This CDR3 has 16 residues. Germline lookup yields CDR1 LGHNA and CDR2 YSLEER. V was clipped by 1 base and J by 2 bases, with 12 bases between them.